The rows below give T cell receptor beta chains drawn from one sample of a study of T cell changes during pregnancy in multiple sclerosis. Method: immunoSEQ multiplex PCR; TCRdb's copy keeps in-frame clones and lacks some. The repertoire has roughly 38,000 clones, 88% of them found once; the top ten carry under 7.5%. The material was CD8+ T cells from peripheral blood mononuclear cells, obtained in the third trimester of pregnancy. These receptors were collected from a female donor with multiple sclerosis, enrolled in a pregnancy study. CDR3s include the opening cysteine and the closing phenylalanine or tryptophan. The D gene is left open where the match is weak. Expanded clones are given a class, and other clones once, few, many or no size at all.

v_call	j_call	clone_size	d_call	cdr3_aa	cdr3_nt
TRBV29-1	TRBJ2-7	-	-	CSVVRRAETEQYF	TGCAGCGTTGTCCGGCGGGCCGAGACCGAGCAGTACTTC
TRBV6-5	TRBJ1-4	-	-	CASSWGPYNEKLFF	TGTGCCAGCAGCTGGGGCCCTTACAATGAAAAACTGTTTTTT
TRBV19	TRBJ1-1	-	-	CASSIDLSGGTEAFF	TGTGCCAGTAGTATAGACCTTTCGGGGGGCACTGAAGCTTTCTTT
TRBV19	TRBJ1-2	-	-	CASSMRAGLAF	TGTGCCAGTAGTATGAGAGCAGGCTTGGCCTTC
TRBV18	TRBJ1-2	-	-	CASSPRQELGDYGYTF	TGTGCCAGCTCACCACGACAGGAACTGGGTGACTATGGCTACACCTTC
TRBV4-1	TRBJ2-5	-	-	CASSQDYAGETQYF	TGCGCCAGCAGCCAAGATTACGCCGGGGAGACCCAGTACTTC
TRBV7-9	TRBJ2-1	-	-	CASSPFAGTYNEQFF	TGTGCCAGCAGCCCCTTTGCGGGGACCTACAATGAGCAGTTCTTC
TRBV6-1	TRBJ2-2	-	TRBD2	CASQGLYTGELFF	TGTGCCAGCCAGGGACTATACACCGGGGAGCTGTTTTTT
TRBV11-2	TRBJ1-5	-	TRBD1	CASSPTGDGNQPQHF	TGTGCCAGCAGCCCCACAGGGGATGGCAATCAGCCCCAGCATTTT
TRBV18	TRBJ2-3	-	-	CASSPVRSGLGTDTQYF	TGTGCCAGCTCACCGGTCCGCTCGGGACTCGGCACAGATACGCAGTATTTT
TRBV6-5	TRBJ1-1	-	-	CASSYPGQMNTEAFF	TGTGCCAGCAGTTACCCCGGACAGATGAACACTGAAGCTTTCTTT
TRBV28	TRBJ1-5	few	-	CASSPRGVINQPQHF	TGTGCCAGCAGTCCCCGGGGGGTTATCAATCAGCCCCAGCATTTT
TRBV29-1	TRBJ1-2	-	-	CSVEKGDRTNYGYTF	TGCAGCGTTGAAAAGGGAGACAGGACTAACTATGGCTACACCTTC